The rows below give T cell receptor beta chains drawn from one sample of a study of T cells in Graves' hyperthyroidism and ophthalmopathy. TCRdb reprocessed the multiplex PCR reads via MiXCR and lists one record per CDR3 protein. In the table there are about 590,000 distinct CDR3 sequences, approximately 14% of which are singletons. Input material: blood. The receptors come from a young woman with Graves' hyperthyroidism. Both conserved end residues are part of each CDR3. D genes are given only for firm matches. Clone size, where shown, is once, few, many, or a class for clones that have expanded.

J,size,D,V,DNA,CDR3
TRBJ1-1,many,.,TRBV3-1,TGTGCCAGCAGCCAAGGTGTTTTGAACACTGAAGCTTTCTTT,CASSQGVLNTEAFF
TRBJ2-3,few,.,TRBV20-1,TGCAGTGCTAGAGGAATCCTCCGTACAGATACGCAGTATTTT,CSARGILRTDTQYF
TRBJ2-1,.,TRBD2,TRBV20-1,TGCAGTGCCCAGACAAGAACTAGCGGGAGTCCCTACAATGAGCAGTTCTTC,CSAQTRTSGSPYNEQFF
TRBJ2-5,.,.,TRBV20-1,TGCAGTGCTAGAGATCGCGGGACCCAGTACTTC,CSARDRGTQYF
TRBJ2-7,many,TRBD2,TRBV5-1,TGCGCCAGCAGCTTATCTAGCGGAAGCTCCTACGAGCAGTACTTC,CASSLSSGSSYEQYF
TRBJ1-2,.,.,TRBV19,TGTGCCAGTAGTATACACGGAGTCAACACCTTC,CASSIHGVNTF
TRBJ2-1,.,.,TRBV27,TGTGCCAGCAGTTTACCGGGCAGGGCAGATGAGCAGTTCTTC,CASSLPGRADEQFF
TRBJ2-7,many,TRBD1,TRBV5-1,TGCGCCAGCAGCTTGGCCGTGACAGGGTCCCCCTACGAGCAGTACTTC,CASSLAVTGSPYEQYF
TRBJ2-7,.,.,TRBV27,TGTGCCAGCAGCCGTAGTTCCGGGGACGAGCAGTACTTC,CASSRSSGDEQYF
TRBJ1-2,many,TRBD1,TRBV20-1,TGCAGTGCTAGGCGAGGGGGCGTCTATGGCTACACCTTC,CSARRGGVYGYTF
TRBJ2-2,.,.,TRBV4-2,TGTGCCAGCAGCCAAGAGGGAATCCCCCCGGAGCTGTTTTTT,CASSQEGIPPELFF
TRBJ1-1,few,TRBD1,TRBV4-1,TGCGCCAGCAGCCAAACCGGGACAGGGAACACTGAAGCTTTCTTT,CASSQTGTGNTEAFF
TRBJ1-6,many,.,TRBV7-3,TGTGCCAGCAGTGCCGGGACCCAAGGTTCACCCCTCCACTTT,CASSAGTQGSPLHF
TRBJ2-3,many,TRBD1,TRBV6-1,TGTGCCAGCTCGGGACAGGAGAGCACAGATACGCAGTATTTT,CASSGQESTDTQYF
TRBJ2-2,many,TRBD2,TRBV20-1,TGCAGTGCTAGAGATCCGAGCGGGGTCACCGGGGAGCTGTTTTTT,CSARDPSGVTGELFF
TRBJ1-4,many,.,TRBV11-2,TGTGCCAGCAGCTTCGGGGACGGGGTAAAACTGTTTTTT,CASSFGDGVKLFF
TRBJ1-2,many,.,TRBV30,TGTGCCTGGAGTAGGCAGGCCGGCTATGGCTACACCTTC,CAWSRQAGYGYTF
TRBJ1-2,many,.,TRBV5-5,TGTGCCAGCAGCTTGGTTCAGGGTACCAACTATGGCTACACCTTC,CASSLVQGTNYGYTF
TRBJ1-2,.,.,TRBV27,TGTGCCAGCAGCTCAACGGACGGCTATAACTATGGCTACACCTTC,CASSSTDGYNYGYTF
TRBJ2-7,many,TRBD2,TRBV7-9,TGTGCCAGCAGTTCCCCGGCGGGGGGCTACGAGCAGTACTTC,CASSSPAGGYEQYF
TRBJ2-7,.,TRBD2,TRBV6-1,TGTGCCAGCAGTACCGGGACTAACAACTACGAGCAGTACTTC,CASSTGTNNYEQYF
TRBJ2-7,.,TRBD1,TRBV5-1,TGTGCCAGCAGCCCGGGACAGGCCCACGAGCAGTACTTC,CASSPGQAHEQYF
TRBJ2-3,many,TRBD1,TRBV20-1,TGCAGTGCTCAGGGACAGGGGACCACAGATACGCAGTATTTT,CSAQGQGTTDTQYF
TRBJ2-2,.,.,TRBV7-2,TGTGCCAGCAGCCCCGGACACCCCGGGGAGCTGTTTTTT,CASSPGHPGELFF
TRBJ2-4,few,.,TRBV5-6,TGTGCCAGCAGCCGGGGCGAACTAGCCAAAAACATTCAGTACTTC,CASSRGELAKNIQYF
TRBJ1-1,.,.,TRBV15,TGTGCCACCAGCAGAGGTAAAGAAGGAGCTTTCTTT,CATSRGKEGAFF
TRBJ2-1,many,.,TRBV11-2,TGTGCCAGCAGCGGGGGGTCTAGTCGTTCGAGGGAGCAGTTCTTC,CASSGGSSRSREQFF
TRBJ2-7,.,TRBD1,TRBV7-2,TGTGCCAGCAGCTCATACAGGGGGCACACCTACGAGCAGTACTTC,CASSSYRGHTYEQYF
TRBJ1-5,few,TRBD1,TRBV19,TGTGCCAGTAGTGGGGACAGGATAAGCAATCAGCCCCAGCATTTT,CASSGDRISNQPQHF
TRBJ1-2,many,.,TRBV30,TGTGCCTGGAGTCGTCAGGGAGGGAGCTATGGCTACACCTTC,CAWSRQGGSYGYTF
TRBJ2-1,many,TRBD2,TRBV7-3,TGTGCCAGCAGCTTAAGGAGGGAGGGCGGTGAGCAGTTCTTC,CASSLRREGGEQFF
TRBJ2-7,.,.,TRBV5-1,TGCGCCAGCAGCTTGAGGCCTGACGAGCAGTACTTC,CASSLRPDEQYF
TRBJ1-1,many,.,TRBV28,TGTGCCAGCAGTGAGGAAGGGACCACTGAAGCTTTCTTT,CASSEEGTTEAFF
TRBJ2-1,many,.,TRBV13,TGTGCCAGCAGCTGGGGAGGATACAATGAGCAGTTCTTC,CASSWGGYNEQFF
TRBJ2-2,many,.,TRBV18,TGTGCCAGCTCCCTTGGACTGAAGACCGGGGAGCTGTTTTTT,CASSLGLKTGELFF
TRBJ1-2,few,.,TRBV20-1,TGCAGTGCTAGAGGTGTAGGGAGGAACTATGGCTACACCTTC,CSARGVGRNYGYTF
TRBJ1-1,many,TRBD1,TRBV6-2/TRBV6-3,TGTGCCAGCAGAACTAAACAGGGGGCGCCTATGGCTTTCTTT,CASRTKQGAPMAFF
TRBJ1-1,.,.,TRBV7-9,TGTGCCAGCAGCCCCCCCGGGACGGTTGAAGCTTTCTTT,CASSPPGTVEAFF
TRBJ2-1,many,.,TRBV20-1,TGCAGTGCTAGAGACTATCAAGTGTACAATGAGCAGTTCTTC,CSARDYQVYNEQFF
TRBJ2-3,many,.,TRBV20-1,TGCAGTGCTAGATTCGGCTCCTACACAGATACGCAGTATTTT,CSARFGSYTDTQYF
TRBJ2-3,.,.,TRBV10-3,TGTGCCATCAGACTAGGTCAGGTTGGAGATACGCAGTATTTT,CAIRLGQVGDTQYF
TRBJ2-1,many,TRBD2,TRBV5-1,TGCGCCAGCAGCTTGGAGGGACTAGGTCCCTACAATGAGCAGTTCTTC,CASSLEGLGPYNEQFF
TRBJ2-7,few,.,TRBV7-9,TGTGCCACCGGCAGGACATCCTCCTACGAGCAGTACTTC,CATGRTSSYEQYF
TRBJ1-5,many,.,TRBV20-1,TGCAGTGCTAGAGACAACGGGGGGGACGGAAGAGGGCCCCAGCATTTT,CSARDNGGDGRGPQHF
TRBJ1-1,many,.,TRBV3-1,TGTGCCAGCAGCCAAGAGGGGCGTACTGAAGCTTTCTTT,CASSQEGRTEAFF
TRBJ2-1,.,TRBD2,TRBV20-1,TGCAGTGCTAGGAGGACTAGCGGGACCTTACTCTACAATGAGCAGTTCTTC,CSARRTSGTLLYNEQFF
TRBJ2-2,.,TRBD2,TRBV9,TGTGCCAGCAGCGTAGGCGGGGGGCTGGAGACCGGGGAGCTGTTTTTT,CASSVGGGLETGELFF
TRBJ1-1,.,.,TRBV12-3/TRBV12-4,TGTGCCAGCAGTCCTCAACGCGGGGTCACTGAAGCTTTCTTT,CASSPQRGVTEAFF
TRBJ2-7,many,.,TRBV20-1,TGCAGTGCTAACCGGGAAGGCCCCTACGAGCAGTACTTC,CSANREGPYEQYF